These 24 T cell receptor beta chains share one sample of origin, sequenced in a study of T cell responses to AZD1222 COVID-19 vaccine listed by TCRdb under 2021. The sample's time point label, decoded: about 28 days (+/-7) after the second vaccine dose. Library method: the immunoSEQ multiplex PCR assay. TCRdb stores this immuneACCESS table with in-frame sequences only. Part of the clones is absent; in the studies checked, under half of the shortfall reflects unresolved V genes, and no reason is known for the rest. The sample has 85,000 to 95,000 clones on record, 89% of them singletons. 5% to 6% of the sample rests with the top ten. The sample here was peripheral blood, taken 28 days after the second AZD1222 dose. These receptors were collected from an adult who received the AZD1222 COVID-19 vaccine.

By proportion, this clone is medium-sized. This chain links TRBV24-1 with TRBJ1-2; D is unclear. This CDR3 has 11 amino acids. Germline V CDR1 and CDR2: KGHDR, SFDVKD. The V gene lost 9 bases and the J gene lost 5 bases, with 9 bases spanning the gap. CDR3 protein: CATPRFYGYTF. The CDR3 coding sequence is TGTGCCACCCCGAGGTTTTATGGCTACACCTTC.

This sequence joins TRBV24-1 and TRBJ1-2; D not certain. The CDR3 length is 12 residues. Trimming removed 4 bases at V and 5 bases at J, with 7 bases between. Germline V CDR1 and CDR2: KGHDR, SFDVKD. The CDR3 is CATSDSVYGYTF. CDR3 in DNA: TGTGCCACCAGTGACAGTGTTTATGGCTACACCTTC.

The chain is built from TRBV7-2 and TRBJ1-2; D might be TRBD1 (5 bases). The CDR3 has 15 amino acids. V was pared by 0 bases and J by 4 bases, with 12 bases between. The germline V gene encodes CDR1 SGHTA and CDR2 FQGNSA. The CDR3 sequence: CASSLAGTTAYGYTF. CDR3 DNA: TGTGCCAGCAGCTTAGCGGGGACGACTGCCTATGGCTACACCTTC.

The V and J genes are TRBV7-9 and TRBJ2-2; perhaps TRBD2 as D (5 bases). The V end lost 7 bases, the J end lost 4 bases, and 13 bases lay between the germline ends. This CDR3 region has 14 residues. The V gene's germline CDR1 is SEHNR and CDR2 FQNEAQ (reference sequence). The CDR3 coding sequence is TGTGCCAGCAACGGCCAAGGGAGCACCGGGGAGCTGTTTTTT. Its translation: CASNGQGSTGELFF.

The V and J genes are TRBV7-9 and TRBJ1-5; D remains ambiguous. The germline V gene encodes CDR1 SEHNR and CDR2 FQNEAQ (reference sequence). The CDR3 covers 12 residues. Trimming took 5 bases from V and 4 from J, leaving 6 bases between them. The CDR3: CASSPLNQPQHF. CDR3 DNA sequence: TGTGCCAGCAGCCCTTTAAATCAGCCCCAGCATTTT.

The rearrangement uses TRBV29-1 and TRBJ2-5, with D possibly matching TRBD1 (6 bases). V lost 0 bases, J lost 0 bases, and 11 bases lay in between. CDR1 is SQVTM and CDR2 is ANQGSEA in the germline V gene. The CDR3 consists of 15 residues. The CDR3 bases are TGCAGCGTTGAAGATTGGGGACACGACCAAGAGACCCAGTACTTC. It is translated as CSVEDWGHDQETQYF.

The genes are TRBV2 and TRBJ1-5; 9 bases fit TRBD1. Germline CDR1 and CDR2: SNHLY and FYNNEI. CDR3 length equals 15 residues. V trimming: 0 bases; J trimming: 8 bases; junction bases outside the gene matches: 5. The CDR3 loop reads CASSEAKTGGEPQHF. CDR3 sequence (DNA): TGTGCCAGCAGTGAAGCTAAAACAGGGGGCGAGCCCCAGCATTTT.

The rearrangement uses TRBV5-1 and TRBJ2-1; TRBD1 aligns across 8 bases. J lost 2 bases, V lost 4 bases, and 8 bases had no gene match. This CDR3 is 16 amino acids long. Germline V gene data show CDR1 as SGHRS and CDR2 as YFSETQ. The CDR3 loop reads CASSRLRGPTYNEQFF. CDR3 sequence (DNA): TGCGCCAGCAGCCGCCTCAGGGGGCCGACCTACAATGAGCAGTTCTTC.

J is TRBJ1-2 and V is TRBV7-2; D ambiguous. CDR1 is SGHTA and CDR2 is FQGNSA in the germline V gene. The CDR3 consists of 14 residues. Between the trimmed V and J ends, which lost 2 bases and 4 bases, there was a span of 11 bases. In nucleotides, the CDR3 is TGTGCCAGCAGCTTAAGGGCAGAGCTCTATGGCTACACCTTC. Protein product: CASSLRAELYGYTF.

The V call is TRBV19, the J call TRBJ1-1; D is unclear. CDR1 LNHDA and CDR2 SQIVND come from the germline V gene (reference sequence). The germline V and J ends were trimmed by 2 bases and 0 bases, with 7 bases remaining between them. There are 14 residues in the CDR3. CDR3 sequence (DNA): TGTGCCAGTAGTATATTGGGGATGAACACTGAAGCTTTCTTT. Protein sequence: CASSILGMNTEAFF.

This clone was counted only a few times. This chain links TRBV30 with TRBJ2-3; TRBD2 matches 13 bases. The CDR3 covers 15 residues. V was pared by 0 bases and J by 8 bases, with 5 bases of the junction left unmatched. Germline CDR1 is GTSNPN and CDR2 is SVGIG (reference sequence). CDR3 amino acids: CAWSVGTSGAGTQYF. CDR3 bases: TGTGCCTGGAGTGTAGGGACTAGCGGGGCCGGTACGCAGTATTTT.

The chain uses TRBV2 and TRBJ1-2, with D perhaps matching TRBD1 (5 bases). This CDR3 region has 14 residues. Per the germline V gene, CDR1 is SNHLY and CDR2 is FYNNEI. Trimming removed 7 bases at V and 2 bases at J, with 14 bases between. DNA of the CDR3: TGTGCCAGCATAGGGGCTTTCCAAAACTATGGCTACACCTTC. Translating it yields CASIGAFQNYGYTF.

V usage is TRBV6-5 and J usage is TRBJ1-1, with D unclear. The CDR3 is 15 amino acids. Trimming removed 0 bases from V and 3 bases from J, with 11 bases in between. Germline V lookup: CDR1 MNHEY, CDR2 SVGAGI. This CDR3 reads CASSYSIGRDTEAFF. DNA of the CDR3: TGTGCCAGCAGTTACTCGATAGGTAGGGACACTGAAGCTTTCTTT.

The chain links TRBV18 to TRBJ1-1, with D unresolved. Germline values: CDR1 KGHSH, CDR2 LQKENI. The V end was cut by 2 bases, the J end by 1 base, with 11 bases between. The CDR3 covers 15 residues. The CDR3 nucleotides read TGTGCCAGCTCACCATCCCTGACACCGAACACTGAAGCTTTCTTT. Residues: CASSPSLTPNTEAFF. Complete variable domain (other parts from reference TRBV18 and TRBJ1-1): NAGVMQNPRHLVRRRGQEARLRCSPMKGHSHVYWYRQLPEEGLKFMVYLQKENIIDESGMPKERFSAEFPKEGPSILRIQQVVRGDSAAYFCASSPSLTPNTEAFFGQGTRLTVV.

This rearrangement joins TRBV4-3 to TRBJ1-2; 8 bases fit TRBD1. The germline V gene has CDR1 LGHNA and CDR2 YSLEER. Germline trimming cut 3 bases from V and 5 bases from J; bases unmatched to any gene: 2. The CDR3 totals 13 residues. CDR3 loop: CASSQDRAYGYTF. CDR3 bases: TGCGCCAGCAGCCAGGACAGGGCTTATGGCTACACCTTC.

This rearrangement joins TRBV27 to TRBJ1-1; tentative D call: TRBD1 (5 bases). CDR1 and CDR2 from the germline V gene are MNHEY and SMNVEV (reference sequence). There are 14 residues in the CDR3. V was shortened by 5 bases and J by 11 bases, with 21 bases between the two germline ends. CDR3 DNA: TGTGCCAGCAGTCCGCCGGGACCCATTCGACGCGCTTTCTTT. Its translation is CASSPPGPIRRAFF.

This chain joins TRBV4-1 and TRBJ1-5; D not certain. Germline CDR1 reads MGHRA; CDR2 reads YSYEKL. V was clipped by 6 bases and J by 0 bases, with 9 bases between them. This CDR3 contains 14 residues. The CDR3 DNA is TGCGCCAGCAGACTTACGACTAGCAATCAGCCCCAGCATTTT. Translation gives CASRLTTSNQPQHF.

The chain couples TRBV19 to TRBJ1-1; perhaps TRBD1 as D (6 bases). The germline V gene has CDR1 LNHDA and CDR2 SQIVND (reference sequence). This CDR3 has 14 residues. V dropped 8 bases and J dropped 0 bases, with 13 bases sitting between them. The CDR3 loop reads CASSAGVMNTEAFF. The CDR3 DNA is TGTGCCAGTTCGGCAGGGGTAATGAACACTGAAGCTTTCTTT.

V and J are TRBV7-9 and TRBJ1-5; D is uncertain. Germline CDR1 SEHNR, CDR2 FQNEAQ (reference sequence). V lost 3 bases and J 4 bases, leaving 7 bases between the germline ends. CDR3 size: 13 residues. For the CDR3, the DNA is TGTGCCAGCAGCTTGGACGGAAATCAGCCCCAGCATTTT. It translates to CASSLDGNQPQHF.

This chain connects TRBV28 to TRBJ1-4, with D uncertain. This CDR3 comprises 14 residues. Between the trimmed V and J ends, which lost 2 bases and 4 bases, there was a span of 8 bases. Germline CDR1 and CDR2: MDHEN and SYDVKM. The DNA of the CDR3 is TGTGCCAGCAGTTTAGAAGGGTTTAATGAAAAACTGTTTTTT. Its protein is CASSLEGFNEKLFF.

The CDR3 spells CATKGYNEKLFF. The CDR3 nucleotides are TGTGCCACGAAGGGTTATAATGAAAAACTGTTTTTT. This chain connects TRBV27 to TRBJ1-4, with D unresolved. Germline values: CDR1 MNHEY, CDR2 SMNVEV (reference sequence). This CDR3 contains 12 residues. Trimming pared 10 bases from V and 4 bases from J, leaving 10 bases between.

The chain uses TRBV7-2 and TRBJ1-2; D is uncertain. The CDR3 consists of 14 residues. V dropped 5 bases and J dropped 4 bases, with 14 bases sitting between them. Germline V CDR1 and CDR2: SGHTA, FQGNSA. As DNA, the CDR3 is TGTGCCAGCAGCCCCCAACCGGGCTCCTATGGCTACACCTTC. Encoded protein: CASSPQPGSYGYTF. Full variable domain (outside the CDR3, taken from reference TRBV7-2 and TRBJ1-2): GAGVSQSPSNKVTEKGKDVELRCDPISGHTALYWYRQSLGQGLEFLIYFQGNSAPDKSGLPSDRFSAERTGGSVSTLTIQRTQQEDSAVYLCASSPQPGSYGYTFGSGTRLTVV.

This rearrangement joins TRBV7-2 to TRBJ1-3; possible D gene TRBD1, 5 bases. The CDR3 sequence is 17 residues long. The germline V gene has CDR1 SGHTA and CDR2 FQGNSA. With 6 bases removed from V and 2 bases from J, the gap between germline ends came to 20 bases. The CDR3 reads CASSYDSFKSTGNTIYF. Written as DNA, the CDR3 is TGTGCCAGCAGTTACGACAGTTTCAAGAGCACTGGAAACACCATATATTTT.

This chain uses TRBV28 with TRBJ1-5; 9 bases map to TRBD1. This CDR3 spans 18 amino acids. Looked up from germline, CDR1 is MDHEN and CDR2 is SYDVKM. J gave up 2 bases and V 5 bases, and 13 bases lay outside the gene matches. The CDR3 sequence is CASSGGTGSPRGNQPQHF. Here the CDR3 DNA reads TGTGCCAGCAGTGGGGGGACAGGGTCACCGAGGGGCAATCAGCCCCAGCATTTT.